This T cell receptor (beta chain) was identified during a study of neurological immune-mediated disorders. The V end was cut by 7 bases, the J end by 3 bases, with 7 bases between. The CDR3 sequence is 11 residues long. The germline CDR1 and CDR2 sequences are SGHRS and YFSETQ. The study's findings and limits: The most TCR clonal expansion was seen in HTLV-1-associated myelopathy, whereas the least was seen in multiple sclerosis, below the level in healthy controls.

The output of every sequencing run exceeded 190 million TCR-beta sequences, derived from 15-18 subjects. TCRdb reanalysed the 5' RACE reads using MiXCR and keeps one entry per CDR3 protein. The data show tens of thousands of distinct CDR3 sequences, with 3% to 4.5% seen just once and about 2% held by the top ten. The sorted libraries were made from 750,000 to 1,000,000 CD4+ or CD8+ T cells. This clonotype was detected ten times or more. The antigen is unknown. The chain is built from TRBV5-1 and TRBJ2-5; TRBD1 might be the D (6 bases). The receptor comes from a middle-aged woman with multiple sclerosis. The sequenced sample consisted of CD4+ T cells from blood. CDR3 sequence: CASRQEETQYF. The CDR3 nucleotides are TGCGCCAGCCGACAGGAAGAGACCCAGTACTTC.